The present TCR beta chain was sequenced within a study of CD4 T cells in relation to SARS-CoV-2 and coronaviruses. Method: immunoSEQ multiplex PCR; TCRdb's copy keeps in-frame clones and lacks some. The sample gives 20,000 to 25,000 clones, 55% to 75% of which show up once; around 20% is in the top ten. CD4+ T cells from unexposed donors were obtained before the COVID-19 pandemic (2011-2018). After about 11 days of culture, CD4+ T cells were isolated. The sample holds one count of this clone. The antigen is unknown. Looked up from germline, CDR1 is LGHDT and CDR2 is YNNKEL (reference sequence). This CDR3 is built from 12 residues. V was pared by 4 bases and J by 4 bases, with 5 bases between.

The rearrangement uses TRBV3-1 (or the pseudogene TRBV3-2) and TRBJ1-3, with unresolved D. Sequencing input: CD4+ T cells from PBMCs, cultured in vitro. The origin of this receptor is a human donor in good health. CDR3 nucleotide sequence: TGTGCCAGCAGCCCACACGGAAACACCATATATTTT. It yields the protein CASSPHGNTIYF.